These 25 T cell receptor beta chains were sequenced from one sample in a study of blood T cell repertoires in COVID-19. The table came from immunoSEQ multiplex PCR; TCRdb's copy has only in-frame clones and leaves some out. The data hold a few hundred thousand clones, with 82% observed a single time. The sequenced material came from PBMCs or T cells enriched from blood (not recorded which). These receptors came from a man aged 35-49 years who had been exposed to COVID-19.

This clone was observed a few times. V is TRBV6-6 and J is TRBJ1-6; D is perhaps TRBD1 (5 bases). Trimming pared 5 bases from V and 0 bases from J, leaving 14 bases between. Per the germline V gene, CDR1 is MNHNY and CDR2 is SVGAGI (reference sequence). The CDR3 contains 17 residues. The chain's CDR3 is CASSLGHLSSYNSPLHF. The CDR3, as DNA: TGTGCCAGCAGTCTAGGACACCTAAGCTCCTATAATTCACCCCTCCACTTT.

The chain is built from TRBV30 and TRBJ1-2; no clear D gene. The CDR3 length is 13 residues. The germline gives CDR1 GTSNPN, CDR2 SVGIG (reference sequence). V dropped 3 bases and J dropped 1 base, with 9 bases sitting between them. CDR3 nucleotides: TGTGCCTGGAGCACGTTGAGTAACTATGGCTACACCTTC. It specifies CAWSTLSNYGYTF.

This chain uses TRBV11-3 with TRBJ2-1; 15 nucleotides agree with TRBD2. Germline V gene sequence: CDR1 SGHNT, CDR2 YENEEA. This CDR3 is 13 amino acids long. Trimming removed 9 bases from V and 10 bases from J; junction bases left unmatched: 4. This chain's CDR3 is CASEGLAGGEQFF. CDR3 DNA sequence: TGTGCCAGTGAGGGACTAGCGGGAGGAGAGCAGTTCTTC.

This clone appeared many times. This chain connects TRBV9 to TRBJ1-2; possible D gene TRBD1, 5 bases. The CDR3 spans 15 residues. Germline CDR1 and CDR2: SGDLS and YYNGEE. Trimming took 1 base from V and 5 from J, leaving 15 bases between them. The CDR3 DNA sequence: TGTGCCAGCAGCGTATCTGTGACAGCGTCTTATGGCTACACCTTC. This sequence encodes CASSVSVTASYGYTF.

This clone was counted ten times or more. The chain recombines TRBV11-2 with TRBJ2-7, with 7 bases matching TRBD2. This CDR3 comprises 15 residues. Trimming took 4 bases from V and 6 from J; bases not matched to a gene: 12. The germline CDR1 and CDR2 sequences are SGHAT and FQNNGV. The CDR3 protein is CASSSTGGGAGEQYF. The CDR3 bases are TGTGCCAGCAGCTCCACCGGGGGAGGGGCGGGCGAGCAGTACTTC. The complete variable domain, with remaining parts taken from reference TRBV11-2 and TRBJ2-7, reads EAGVAQSPRYKIIEKRQSVAFWCNPISGHATLYWYQQILGQGPKLLIQFQNNGVVDDSQLPKDRFSAERLKGVDSTLKIQPAKLEDSAVYLCASSSTGGGAGEQYFGPGTRLTVT.

This clone was seen only once. CDR3 protein: CASSPPGLAEGTGELFF. The CDR3 DNA sequence: TGTGCCAGTAGTCCTCCGGGACTAGCGGAGGGGACCGGGGAGCTGTTTTTT. The chain recombines TRBV19 with TRBJ2-2; 11 nucleotides agree with TRBD2. Germline assignment: CDR1 LNHDA and CDR2 SQIVND (reference sequence). The CDR3 covers 17 residues. J lost 5 bases, V lost 5 bases, and 10 bases had no gene match.

The chain is built from TRBV6-5 and TRBJ1-1, with D uncertain. CDR3 length: 11 amino acids. V gave up 6 bases and J gave up 5 bases, with 7 bases separating them. In germline, CDR1 is MNHEY, CDR2 SVGAGI. The CDR3 sequence: CASSGGTEAFF. CDR3 in DNA: TGTGCCAGCAGCGGAGGGACTGAAGCTTTCTTT.

This chain connects TRBV5-1 to TRBJ2-7, with TRBD1 as a possible D gene (6 bases). CDR1 SGHRS and CDR2 YFSETQ come from the germline V gene. The CDR3 is made up of 16 amino acids. The V and J ends lost 4 bases and 2 bases respectively, with 19 bases between them. The CDR3: CASSPGGSQGAYEQYF. CDR3 in DNA: TGCGCCAGCAGCCCTGGGGGCTCACAGGGTGCCTACGAGCAGTACTTC.

This clone was picked up a small number of times. This chain links TRBV18 with TRBJ1-6, with 7 bases identical to TRBD1. The CDR3 runs to 13 residues. From germline, CDR1 is KGHSH and CDR2 LQKENI. Trimming removed 8 bases from V and 6 bases from J; junction bases left unmatched: 4. CDR3 DNA sequence: TGTGCCAGCACCGGGACAGCTAATTCACCCCTCCACTTT. This sequence encodes CASTGTANSPLHF.

This sequence joins TRBV29-1 and TRBJ1-1; D remains unclear. The V gene's germline CDR1 is SQVTM and CDR2 ANQGSEA. Trimming took 0 bases from V and 1 from J, leaving 6 bases between them. CDR3 length equals 13 residues. Written as DNA, the CDR3 is TGCAGCGTTGAAGAGTGGCAGAACACTGAAGCTTTCTTT. Translated, it gives CSVEEWQNTEAFF.

The rearrangement links TRBV18 to TRBJ1-2; tentatively, D is TRBD1 (6 bases). The CDR3 totals 12 residues. With 3 bases removed from V and 8 bases from J, the gap between germline ends came to 10 bases. CDR1 KGHSH and CDR2 LQKENI come from the germline V gene. For the CDR3, the DNA is TGTGCCAGCTCACCCTTACAGGGCGGCTACACCTTC. This codes for CASSPLQGGYTF. The variable domain in full, completed from reference TRBV18 and TRBJ1-2, reads NAGVMQNPRHLVRRRGQEARLRCSPMKGHSHVYWYRQLPEEGLKFMVYLQKENIIDESGMPKERFSAEFPKEGPSILRIQQVVRGDSAAYFCASSPLQGGYTFGSGTRLTVV.

V is TRBV30 and J is TRBJ1-6; no firm D call. There are 13 residues in the CDR3. The V gene's germline CDR1 is GTSNPN and CDR2 SVGIG (reference sequence). V dropped 8 bases and J dropped 7 bases, with 15 bases sitting between them. The CDR3 loop reads CATERGSNSPLHF. The DNA for the CDR3 is TGTGCCACTGAACGGGGTTCAAATTCACCCCTCCACTTT.

This chain connects TRBV6-1 to TRBJ2-7, with TRBD2 identical over 14 bases. V trimming: 2 bases; J trimming: 3 bases; junction bases outside the gene matches: 3. The CDR3 has 16 amino acids. CDR1 and CDR2 (germline): MNHNS, SASEGT. CDR3 bases: TGTGCCAGCAGTGAATACGGGACTAGCGGGAGCTACGAGCAGTACTTC. It is translated as CASSEYGTSGSYEQYF.

The table lists this clone with a few counts. The rearrangement links TRBV10-1 to TRBJ2-3, with D possibly TRBD1 on 5 matching bases. Per germline, CDR1 WNHNN and CDR2 SYGVQD (reference sequence). The CDR3 is made up of 15 amino acids. The germline V and J ends were trimmed by 3 bases and 2 bases, with 12 bases remaining between them. The CDR3 DNA reads TGCGCCAGCAGTGATGACAGAGGAACCACAGATACGCAGTATTTT. Its protein is CASSDDRGTTDTQYF.

V usage is TRBV5-1 and J usage is TRBJ2-4, with D possibly matching TRBD1 (6 bases). This CDR3 region has 15 residues. Germline V gives CDR1 SGHRS, CDR2 YFSETQ. The V end lost 4 bases, the J end lost 0 bases, and 11 bases lay between the germline ends. The CDR3 nucleotides are TGCGCCAGCAGCGGCGCAGGGGTAGCCAAAAACATTCAGTACTTC. Its translation: CASSGAGVAKNIQYF.

In DNA form, the CDR3 reads TGTGCCAGCAGCTTGCGCTGGGGCGGCTATGGCTACACCTTC. Protein: CASSLRWGGYGYTF. The chain joins TRBV5-6 to TRBJ1-2, with D tentatively TRBD1 (5 bases). V was shortened by 1 base and J by 4 bases, with 11 bases between the two germline ends. Per germline, CDR1 SGHDT and CDR2 YYEEEE. The CDR3 consists of 14 residues.

The chain uses TRBV5-1 and TRBJ2-5, with 7 nucleotides matching TRBD2. With 8 bases clipped from V and 5 bases from J, the junction kept 15 bases outside the gene matches. Germline CDR1 reads SGHRS; CDR2 reads YFSETQ. The CDR3 is 15 residues long. In nucleotides, the CDR3 is TGCGCCAGTGCCCGCTCGGGGGGTGGTTCGGAGACCCAGTACTTC. It specifies CASARSGGGSETQYF.

The chain combines TRBV27 with TRBJ1-6; 9 positions match TRBD1. Trimming at V came to 7 bases and at J to 7 bases, leaving 8 bases not matched to a gene. CDR1 is MNHEY, CDR2 SMNVEV, per germline (reference sequence). The CDR3 is 15 residues long. DNA of the CDR3: TGTGCCAGCACCCCACTCGGACAGGGGAATTCACCCCTCCACTTT. Amino acids: CASTPLGQGNSPLHF.

This clone showed up just once. For the CDR3, the DNA is TGTGCCAGCAGCCACGGGGGGAGCTCCTACGAGCAGTACTTC. Translating gives CASSHGGSSYEQYF. V gene TRBV7-2 combines with J gene TRBJ2-7, with 7 bases lining up with TRBD2. Losses at the gene ends were 5 bases for V and 0 bases for J; bases not matched to a gene: 4. Germline CDR1 reads SGHTA; CDR2 reads FQGNSA. The CDR3 is 14 amino acids. Variable domain in full (rest from reference TRBV7-2 and TRBJ2-7): GAGVSQSPSNKVTEKGKDVELRCDPISGHTALYWYRQSLGQGLEFLIYFQGNSAPDKSGLPSDRFSAERTGGSVSTLTIQRTQQEDSAVYLCASSHGGSSYEQYFGPGTRLTVT.

This clone was observed a few times. The rearrangement joins TRBV19 to TRBJ1-5; 7 bases fit TRBD1. This CDR3 is 14 amino acids long. The V gene end was trimmed by 5 bases and the J gene end by 7 bases; junction bases not matched to a gene: 8. Germline V gene lookup returns CDR1 LNHDA and CDR2 SQIVND (reference sequence). Here the CDR3 reads CASSSATGTQPQHF. CDR3 bases: TGTGCCAGTAGTTCGGCGACAGGGACCCAGCCCCAGCATTTT.

The chain is built from TRBV11-2 and TRBJ2-7, with 15 positions matching TRBD2. CDR3 length: 17 amino acids. The V segment lost 7 bases and the J segment 2 bases; nucleotides outside the gene matches: 9. Germline CDR1 SGHAT, CDR2 FQNNGV. CDR3 sequence reads: CASTRGLAGGGTYEQYF. The CDR3 DNA reads TGTGCCAGCACCAGGGGACTAGCGGGAGGAGGAACCTACGAGCAGTACTTC.

The chain employs TRBV7-6 and TRBJ2-7, with TRBD1 identical over 8 bases. CDR3 length equals 13 residues. With 7 bases clipped from V and 4 bases from J, the junction kept 6 bases outside the gene matches. The germline CDR1 and CDR2 sequences are SGHVS and FNYEAQ. The CDR3 protein is CASTQGAEYEQYF. In nucleotides, the CDR3 is TGTGCCAGCACCCAGGGGGCCGAGTACGAGCAGTACTTC. The full variable domain, its missing parts supplied by reference TRBV7-6 and TRBJ2-7, is GAGVSQSPRYKVTKRGQDVALRCDPISGHVSLYWYRQALGQGPEFLTYFNYEAQQDKSGLPNDRFSAERPEGSISTLTIQRTEQRDSAMYRCASTQGAEYEQYFGPGTRLTVT.

The chain uses TRBV24-1 and TRBJ2-1; D gene unclear. The CDR3 has 13 amino acids. Trimming left V 9 bases short and J 5 bases short, with 13 bases between. Germline CDR1 is KGHDR and CDR2 is SFDVKD. The CDR3 DNA sequence: TGTGCCACCTCCAGCGACGCTGACAATGAGCAGTTCTTC. Translation: CATSSDADNEQFF.

The rearrangement joins TRBV28 to TRBJ1-3; D possibly corresponds to TRBD1 (5 bases). Looked up from germline, CDR1 is MDHEN and CDR2 is SYDVKM. This CDR3 has 15 residues. V was cut by 8 bases and J by 2 bases, with 16 bases left in between. CDR3 DNA sequence: TGTGCCAGCGAAACAGGCGCGGGAGCTGGAAACACCATATATTTT. This encodes CASETGAGAGNTIYF.

The chain employs TRBV7-3 and TRBJ2-1, with 10 bases aligning to TRBD1. Trimming took 6 bases from V and 9 from J; bases not matched to a gene: 11. From germline, CDR1 is SGHTA and CDR2 FQGTGA. This CDR3 is 15 amino acids long. This chain's CDR3 is CASRKGGQGIFEQFF. Here the CDR3 DNA reads TGTGCCAGCAGGAAAGGGGGACAGGGGATATTTGAGCAGTTCTTC.